The sample holds a few counts of the clone carrying this T cell receptor (beta chain). The target antigen is unknown. This specimen comes from a study of early T cells in non-severe SARS-CoV-2 infection. Study-level information: Chains from this unsorted whole-blood bulk RNA could not be paired.

The CDR3 loop spans 12 amino acids. In germline, CDR1 is DFQATT, CDR2 SNEGSKA (reference sequence). The V end lost 5 bases, the J end lost 2 bases, and 8 bases lay between the germline ends. Study results and caveats: Matching results from VDJdb favored anti-spike CD8 responses, leaving private and CD4 specificities undetected.

Individual cDNA molecules each received unique molecular identifiers attached to them. TCRdb independently ran MiXCR on the 5' RACE reads; one entry per CDR3 protein. Of about 64,000 distinct CDR3 sequences in the sample, over 4.5% were seen once. The chain couples TRBV20-1 to TRBJ2-3; D is ambiguous. Sequenced input: whole blood. The clonotype was recovered from an adult who was a healthcare worker with PCR-confirmed SARS-CoV-2 infection or an uninfected control (not recorded which). For the CDR3, the DNA is TGCAGTGCTCCGGACGCCACAGATACGCAGTATTTT. Translating it yields CSAPDATDTQYF.